This TCR beta chain was captured in a study of T cells in Graves' hyperthyroidism and ophthalmopathy. The V and J ends lost 2 bases and 5 bases, in that order; junction bases with no gene match: 9. This CDR3 region has 15 residues. The germline CDR1 and CDR2 sequences are ENHRY and SYGVKD. Together with thyroid ultrasound, orbital computed tomography, serum thyroxine and TRAb, clinical symptoms were used for diagnoses. From RNA transcripts, TCR beta CDR3 regions were amplified. HTBI primers were used for first-round RT-PCR of the TCR CDR3. MiXCR was run by TCRdb on the multiplex PCR reads, yielding one entry per CDR3 protein. This table holds about 58,000 distinct CDR3 sequences, roughly 49% found once. General study results and limits: Most thyroid-expanded clonotypes above 0.001 were also found in blood.

A word on this clonotype: The target antigen is unknown.

The gene calls are TRBV10-3 and TRBJ2-7; 7 bases agree with TRBD1. The sequence was obtained from a woman in her thirties with Graves' ophthalmopathy. The sample was blood. CDR3 sequence: CAISERRQGFNEQYF. The CDR3 coding sequence is TGTGCCATCAGTGAGCGGCGACAGGGCTTTAACGAGCAGTACTTC.